The 3 T cell receptor beta chains given below trace back to one sample, sequenced in a study of T cell changes during pregnancy in multiple sclerosis. Libraries were prepared by immunoSEQ multiplex PCR; TCRdb keeps only in-frame clonotypes and omits some of them. Of 20,000 to 30,000 clones listed, more than 90% are singletons. The sequences come from CD8+ T cells from peripheral blood mononuclear cells, collected in the third trimester of pregnancy. Receptor source: a female donor in good health, enrolled as a control in a pregnancy study.

The V gene is TRBV30, the J gene TRBJ1-3; D call uncertain. Germline V gene sequence: CDR1 GTSNPN, CDR2 SVGIG (reference sequence). The CDR3 covers 15 residues. Trimming pared 4 bases from V and 4 bases from J, leaving 17 bases between. This CDR3 reads CAWTPAPGSGNTIYF. The DNA of the CDR3 is TGTGCCTGGACTCCGGCCCCCGGGAGCGGAAACACCATATATTTT.

The count of this clone is one. The V call is TRBV25-1, the J call TRBJ2-2; TRBD2 is a possible D gene (6 bases). Trimming pared 1 base from V and 0 bases from J, leaving 12 bases between. CDR1 is MGHDK and CDR2 is SYGVNS in the germline V gene. CDR3 size: 17 residues. The CDR3 loop reads CASSEWGVIPNTGELFF. CDR3 coding DNA: TGTGCCAGCAGTGAATGGGGGGTCATTCCGAACACCGGGGAGCTGTTTTTT.

This chain links TRBV5-8 with TRBJ1-5, with D perhaps TRBD1 (6 bases). CDR1 is SGHTS and CDR2 is YDEGEE in the germline V gene. The CDR3 loop spans 14 amino acids. V was pared by 4 bases and J by 3 bases, with 11 bases between. In DNA, the CDR3 is TGTGCCAGCAGCGTCGGACAGTACAATCAGCCCCAGCATTTT. Protein product: CASSVGQYNQPQHF.